This passage covers 10 T cell receptor beta chains from one sample sequenced in a study of identical twins. Each CDR3 protein is one row after TCRdb ran MiXCR on the 5' RACE reads. The sample shows approximately 550,000 distinct CDR3 sequences, around 22% of them seen only once. The data also belong to a second study, concerning yellow fever vaccine responses in identical twins.

The sequenced material came from CD4+ T cells sorted from blood. These receptor sequences come from a woman younger than 30 in good health.

V usage is TRBV12-5 and J usage is TRBJ2-1; D gene ambiguous. The germline V gene encodes CDR1 LGHNT and CDR2 FRNRAP. This CDR3 spans 13 amino acids. V gave up 1 base and J gave up 0 bases, with 1 base separating them. CDR3 nucleotides: TGTGCTAGTGGTTTGGACTCCTACAATGAGCAGTTCTTC. It translates to CASGLDSYNEQFF.

This clonotype was counted a few times. The chain employs TRBV2 and TRBJ2-5; D is possibly TRBD2 (5 bases). V shed 7 bases and J shed 5 bases, with 14 bases lying between them. From germline, CDR1 is SNHLY and CDR2 FYNNEI. The CDR3 is made up of 13 amino acids. CDR3 residues: CASIPGIGETQYF. The CDR3 bases are TGTGCCAGCATACCGGGGATTGGGGAGACCCAGTACTTC.

There are a few counts of this clonotype. This chain joins TRBV12-3 or TRBV12-4 and TRBJ2-1; D perhaps matches TRBD2 (6 bases). The V gene lost 7 bases and the J gene lost 5 bases, with 15 bases spanning the gap. This CDR3 comprises 14 residues. CDR3 nucleotide sequence: TGTGCCAGCACCCTGACTAGTTCCGACAATGAGCAGTTCTTC. Its translation: CASTLTSSDNEQFF.

The chain employs TRBV10-3 and TRBJ2-1; no definite D call. V was trimmed by 0 bases and J by 1 base, leaving 7 bases between them. Germline-derived CDR1 and CDR2 are ENHRY and SYGVKD. CDR3 length: 15 amino acids. The CDR3 sequence is CAISESAVSYNEQFF. CDR3 nucleotides: TGTGCCATCAGTGAGTCGGCGGTATCCTACAATGAGCAGTTCTTC.

This clonotype was seen only a few times. The V gene is TRBV18, the J gene TRBJ1-2; no firm D call. The V and J ends lost 3 bases and 3 bases respectively, with 11 bases between them. This CDR3 region has 14 residues. Germline V gives CDR1 KGHSH, CDR2 LQKENI. CDR3 in DNA: TGTGCCAGCTCACCCCAGGTTGAAGACTATGGCTACACCTTC. Translated, it gives CASSPQVEDYGYTF.

The rearrangement links TRBV7-8 to TRBJ1-6; no reliable D call. Per the germline V gene, CDR1 is SGHVS and CDR2 is FQNEAQ. The CDR3 spans 16 residues. V gave up 2 bases and J gave up 4 bases, with 12 bases separating them. The CDR3 loop reads CASSLTGNSYNSPLHF. CDR3 nucleotides: TGTGCCAGCAGCTTAACGGGAAATAGTTATAATTCACCCCTCCACTTT.

This clonotype was picked up a small number of times. Here the CDR3 reads CASSLRGAYGYTF. The CDR3 coding sequence is TGTGCCAGCAGCTTAAGGGGGGCCTATGGCTACACCTTC. The V call is TRBV13, the J call TRBJ1-2; possibly TRBD1 for D (6 bases). Germline V CDR1 and CDR2: PRHDT, FYEKMQ (reference sequence). The ends were cut back, 2 bases at V and 4 bases at J, with 8 bases in the middle. This CDR3 is 13 amino acids long. The whole variable domain, remainder taken from reference TRBV13 and TRBJ1-2, is AAGVIQSPRHLIKEKRETATLKCYPIPRHDTVYWYQQGPGQDPQFLISFYEKMQSDKGSIPDRFSAQQFSDYHSELNMSSLELGDSALYFCASSLRGAYGYTFGSGTRLTVV.

The V gene is TRBV5-1, the J gene TRBJ2-1, with 13 bases aligning to TRBD2. In germline, CDR1 is SGHRS, CDR2 YFSETQ. The ends lost 4 bases at V and 9 bases at J; junction bases unmatched: 10. The CDR3 sequence is 16 residues long. CDR3 nucleotide sequence: TGCGCCAGCAGCGAGAAGACTAGCGGGAGGACGAGTGAGCAGTTCTTC. As protein: CASSEKTSGRTSEQFF.

This sequence joins TRBV6-1 and TRBJ1-5; D is undetermined. From germline, CDR1 is MNHNS and CDR2 SASEGT. V gave up 7 bases and J gave up 0 bases, with 13 bases separating them. The CDR3 has 15 residues. Here the CDR3 reads CASKLTRYSNQPQHF. The CDR3 DNA sequence: TGTGCCAGCAAACTGACAAGGTATAGCAATCAGCCCCAGCATTTT.

The chain couples TRBV28 to TRBJ2-4; possible D gene TRBD1, 6 bases. There are 14 residues in the CDR3. V was clipped by 6 bases and J by 1 base, with 10 bases between them. Germline V CDR1 and CDR2: MDHEN, SYDVKM. CDR3 nucleotides: TGTGCCAGCAGGAATCAGGGGGCCAAAAACATTCAGTACTTC. Translation gives CASRNQGAKNIQYF.